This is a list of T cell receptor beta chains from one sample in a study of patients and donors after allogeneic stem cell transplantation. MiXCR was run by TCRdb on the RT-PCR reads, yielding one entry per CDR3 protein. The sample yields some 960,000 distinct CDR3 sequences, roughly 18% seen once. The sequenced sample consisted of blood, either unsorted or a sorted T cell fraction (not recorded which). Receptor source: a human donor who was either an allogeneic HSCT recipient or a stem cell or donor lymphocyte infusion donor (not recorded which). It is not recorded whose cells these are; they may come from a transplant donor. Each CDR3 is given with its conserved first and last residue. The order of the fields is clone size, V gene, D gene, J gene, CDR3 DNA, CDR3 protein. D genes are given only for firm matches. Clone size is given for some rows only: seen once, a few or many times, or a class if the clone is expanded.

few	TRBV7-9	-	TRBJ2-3	TGTGCCAGCAGCTTAGGCGCCCCAGCGGATACGCAGTATTTT	CASSLGAPADTQYF
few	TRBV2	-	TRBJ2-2	TGTGCCAGCAGTGAAGGCCCAGCCACCGGGGAGCTGTTTTTT	CASSEGPATGELFF
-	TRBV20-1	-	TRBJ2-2	TGCAGTGCTAAACGGGATAGCAACACCGGGGAGCTGTTTTTT	CSAKRDSNTGELFF
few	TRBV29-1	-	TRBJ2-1	TGCAGCGTTGGGAGCCTCCCTCGGGATGAGCAGTTCTTC	CSVGSLPRDEQFF
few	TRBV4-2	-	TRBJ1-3	TGTGCCAGCAGCCAAGGGGGGCTCTCTGGAAACACCATATATTTT	CASSQGGLSGNTIYF
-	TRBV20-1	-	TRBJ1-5	TGCAGTGCTAGTCGAGAGGTCAATCAGCCCCAGCATTTT	CSASREVNQPQHF
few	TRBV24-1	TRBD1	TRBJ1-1	TGTGCCACCAGTGACCACGGACAGGGGGCGGCTGAAGCTTTCTTT	CATSDHGQGAAEAFF
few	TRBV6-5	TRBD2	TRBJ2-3	TGTGCCAGCAGTTCCCGAGCGGGGACCTCAGATACGCAGTATTTT	CASSSRAGTSDTQYF
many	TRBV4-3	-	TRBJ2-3	TGCGCCAGCAGCCAGGCCGGGACCAAAGGAGATACGCAGTATTTT	CASSQAGTKGDTQYF
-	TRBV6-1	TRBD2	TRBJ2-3	TGTGCCAGCAGTGGACCTAGACTAGCGGGAGGCGTTACAGATACGCAGTATTTT	CASSGPRLAGGVTDTQYF
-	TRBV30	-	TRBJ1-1	TGTGCCTGGAGTGGGGTAATTGAAGCTTTCTTT	CAWSGVIEAFF
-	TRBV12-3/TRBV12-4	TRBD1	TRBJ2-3	TGTGCCAGCAGCTCCCCCCGGACAGGGGCAGATACGCAGTATTTT	CASSSPRTGADTQYF
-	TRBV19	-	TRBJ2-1	TGTGCCAGTAGTATAGGGGGCAGGGAGCAGTTCTTC	CASSIGGREQFF
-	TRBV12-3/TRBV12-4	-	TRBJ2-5	TGTGCCAGCAGTCGGCGCAAAATTGGACCGTCCAGTCCCCAGTACTTC	CASSRRKIGPSSPQYF
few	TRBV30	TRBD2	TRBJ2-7	TGTGCCTGGATCCGAGCGGGGGCCTACGAGCAGTACTTC	CAWIRAGAYEQYF
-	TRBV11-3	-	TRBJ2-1	TGTGCCAGCAGTTCCCACAGCGGCTACAATGAGCAGTTCTTC	CASSSHSGYNEQFF
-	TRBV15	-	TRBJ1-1	TGTGCCACCAGCGTACGACAGAAAAACACTGAAGCTTTCTTT	CATSVRQKNTEAFF
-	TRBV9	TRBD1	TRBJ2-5	TGTGCCAGCAGCGTAGCCCACGGGACAGGGGGTCAAGTGGTAGAGACCCAGTACTTC	CASSVAHGTGGQVVETQYF
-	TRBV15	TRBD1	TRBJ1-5	TGTGCCACCAGCAGAGGGGACAGGGGGCACGGAGAGGCCCAGCATTTT	CATSRGDRGHGEAQHF
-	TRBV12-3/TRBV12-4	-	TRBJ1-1	TGTGCCAGCAGTGGGGGGTCGAACACTGAAGCTTTCTTT	CASSGGSNTEAFF
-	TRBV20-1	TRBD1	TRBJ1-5	TGCAGTGCCGAGGACAGGGGGCTCAGCCAGCCCCAGCATTTT	CSAEDRGLSQPQHF
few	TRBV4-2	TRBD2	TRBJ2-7	TGTGCCAGCAGCCAAGGAGCGGGGCCCTACGAGCAGTACTTC	CASSQGAGPYEQYF
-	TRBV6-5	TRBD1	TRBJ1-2	TGTGCCAGCAGTTACTCCCGGGACAGGGGGGATTATGGCTACACCTTC	CASSYSRDRGDYGYTF
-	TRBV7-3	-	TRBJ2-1	TGTGCCAGCAGCTTGGGGAGCGGAAAACGCTCCTACAATGAGCAGTTCTTC	CASSLGSGKRSYNEQFF
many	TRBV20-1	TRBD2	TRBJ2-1	TGCAGTGCTAGAGGGACTAGCGGGACATACAATGAGCAGTTCTTC	CSARGTSGTYNEQFF
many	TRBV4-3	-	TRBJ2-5	TGCGCCAGCAGCCAAGTTTCGACAACGGGCCAAGAGACCCAGTACTTC	CASSQVSTTGQETQYF
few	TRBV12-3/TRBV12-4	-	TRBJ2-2	TGTGCCAGCAGATACAGGGTCCCCGGGGAGCTGTTTTTT	CASRYRVPGELFF
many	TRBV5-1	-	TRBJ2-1	TGCGCCAGCAGCTTGGAGGGGCCCACCTACAATGAGCAGTTCTTC	CASSLEGPTYNEQFF
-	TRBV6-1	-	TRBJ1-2	TGTGCCAGCAGTGAAGACCGGGGCGGCTATGGCTACACCTTC	CASSEDRGGYGYTF